Here is one TCR beta chain with its context. The target antigen is unknown. The record originates from a study of regulatory T cells in long-lasting Graves disease. Study-wide context: Freshly diagnosed Graves' patients had used antithyroid drugs for under 3 months.

The germline V gene encodes CDR1 SGHTA and CDR2 FQGNSA. V was pared by 2 bases and J by 7 bases, with 9 bases between. This CDR3 has 14 residues. Time point reported: newly diagnosed GD, antithyroid drugs for less than 3 months. Extracted PBMC RNA gave rise to the TCR library. Library construction for TCR beta used iRepertoire HTBI primers and Arm-PCR of CDR3 regions. TCRdb re-analysed the multiplex PCR reads in MiXCR, keeping a single row per CDR3 protein. The profile shows under 700,000 distinct CDR3 sequences, about 16% of them singletons. Overall study results and limits: Few sampled subjects may have lowered accuracy.

The same data also went into a second study, on T cells in Graves' hyperthyroidism and ophthalmopathy.

This material consisted of peripheral blood mononuclear cells (PBMCs), taken at new diagnosis, from a patient treated with antithyroid drugs. The rearrangement uses TRBV7-2 and TRBJ1-6; D remains ambiguous. This clonotype originated in a woman aged 35-65 years with Graves disease. The CDR3 DNA sequence: TGTGCCAGCAGCTTATCACAGATAAATTCACCCCTCCACTTT. It specifies CASSLSQINSPLHF.